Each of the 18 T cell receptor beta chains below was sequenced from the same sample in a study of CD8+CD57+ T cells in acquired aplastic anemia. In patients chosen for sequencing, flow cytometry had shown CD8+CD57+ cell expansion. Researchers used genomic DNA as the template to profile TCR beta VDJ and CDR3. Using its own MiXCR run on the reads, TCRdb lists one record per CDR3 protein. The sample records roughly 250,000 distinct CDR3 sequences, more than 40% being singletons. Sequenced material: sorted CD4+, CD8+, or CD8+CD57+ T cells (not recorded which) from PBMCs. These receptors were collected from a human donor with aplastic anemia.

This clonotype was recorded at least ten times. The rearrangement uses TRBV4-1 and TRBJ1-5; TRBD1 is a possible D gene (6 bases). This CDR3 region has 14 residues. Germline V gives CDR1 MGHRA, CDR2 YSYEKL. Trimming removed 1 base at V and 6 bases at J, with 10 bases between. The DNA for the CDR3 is TGCGCCAGCAGCCAAGGTGCAGGGGTTCAGCCCCAGCATTTT. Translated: CASSQGAGVQPQHF.

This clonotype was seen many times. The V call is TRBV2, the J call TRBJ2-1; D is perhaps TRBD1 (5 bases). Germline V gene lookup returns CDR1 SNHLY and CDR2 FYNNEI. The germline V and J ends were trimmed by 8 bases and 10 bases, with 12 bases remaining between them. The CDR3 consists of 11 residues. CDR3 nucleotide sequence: TGTGCCAGCTTGGCACGGACAGAGCAGTTCTTC. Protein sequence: CASLARTEQFF. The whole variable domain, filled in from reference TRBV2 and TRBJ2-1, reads EPEVTQTPSHQVTQMGQEVILRCVPISNHLYFYWYRQILGQKVEFLVSFYNNEISEKSEIFDDQFSVERPDGSNFTLKIRSTKLEDSAMYFCASLARTEQFFGPGTRLTVL.

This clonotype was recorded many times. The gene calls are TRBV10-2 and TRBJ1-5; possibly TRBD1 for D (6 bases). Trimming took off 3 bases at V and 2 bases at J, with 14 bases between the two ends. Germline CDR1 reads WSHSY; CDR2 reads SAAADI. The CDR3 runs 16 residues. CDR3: CASSDGESGGNQPQHF. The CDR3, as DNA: TGCGCCAGCAGTGACGGCGAGTCAGGGGGCAATCAGCCCCAGCATTTT.

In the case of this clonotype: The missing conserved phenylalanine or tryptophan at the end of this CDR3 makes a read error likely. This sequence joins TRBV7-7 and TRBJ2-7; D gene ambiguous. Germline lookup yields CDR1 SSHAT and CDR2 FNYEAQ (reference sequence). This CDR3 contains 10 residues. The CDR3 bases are TGTGCTAGCAGCTCCGTCGAGCAGTACTCC. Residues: CASSSVEQYS.

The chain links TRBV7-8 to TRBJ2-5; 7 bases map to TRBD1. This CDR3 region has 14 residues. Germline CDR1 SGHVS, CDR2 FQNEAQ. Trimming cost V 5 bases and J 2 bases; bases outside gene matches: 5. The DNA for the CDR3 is TGTGCCAGCAGCCCAGGCAGGGGGCAAGAGACCCAGTACTTC. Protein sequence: CASSPGRGQETQYF.

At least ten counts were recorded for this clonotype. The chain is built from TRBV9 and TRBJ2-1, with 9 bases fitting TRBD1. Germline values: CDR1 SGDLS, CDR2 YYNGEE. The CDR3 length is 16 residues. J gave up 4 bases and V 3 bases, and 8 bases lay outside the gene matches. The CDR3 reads CASSATGTGSYNEQFF. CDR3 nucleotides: TGTGCCAGCAGCGCCACCGGGACAGGGTCTTACAATGAGCAGTTCTTC.

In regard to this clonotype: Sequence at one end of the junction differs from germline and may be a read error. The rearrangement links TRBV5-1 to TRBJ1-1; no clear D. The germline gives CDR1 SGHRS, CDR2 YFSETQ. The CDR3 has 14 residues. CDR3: CASSPAGINTEAFF. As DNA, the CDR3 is TGTGCCAGCAGCCCCGCCGGGATCAACACTGAAGCTTTCTTT.

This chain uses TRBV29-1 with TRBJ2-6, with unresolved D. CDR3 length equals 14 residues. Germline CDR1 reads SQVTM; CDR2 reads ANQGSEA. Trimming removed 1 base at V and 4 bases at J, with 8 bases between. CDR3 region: CSVEGSAGANVLTF. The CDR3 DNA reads TGCAGCGTTGAAGGTTCGGCAGGGGCCAACGTCCTGACTTTC.

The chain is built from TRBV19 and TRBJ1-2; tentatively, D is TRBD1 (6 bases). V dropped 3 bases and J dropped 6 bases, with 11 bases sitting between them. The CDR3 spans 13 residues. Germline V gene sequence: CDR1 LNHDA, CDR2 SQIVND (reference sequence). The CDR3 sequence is CASSIGAGDGYTF. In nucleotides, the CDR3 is TGTGCCAGTAGTATTGGGGCAGGGGATGGCTACACCTTC. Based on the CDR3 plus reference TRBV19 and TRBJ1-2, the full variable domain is DGGITQSPKYLFRKEGQNVTLSCEQNLNHDAMYWYRQDPGQGLRLIYYSQIVNDFQKGDIAEGYSVSREKKESFPLTVTSAQKNPTAFYLCASSIGAGDGYTFGSGTRLTVV.

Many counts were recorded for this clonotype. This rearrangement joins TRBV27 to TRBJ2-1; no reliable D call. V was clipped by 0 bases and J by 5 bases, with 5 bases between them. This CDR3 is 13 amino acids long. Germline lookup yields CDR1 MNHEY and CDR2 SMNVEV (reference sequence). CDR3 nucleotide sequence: TGTGCCAGCAGTTTATCCCGGGACAATGAGCAGTTCTTC. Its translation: CASSLSRDNEQFF.

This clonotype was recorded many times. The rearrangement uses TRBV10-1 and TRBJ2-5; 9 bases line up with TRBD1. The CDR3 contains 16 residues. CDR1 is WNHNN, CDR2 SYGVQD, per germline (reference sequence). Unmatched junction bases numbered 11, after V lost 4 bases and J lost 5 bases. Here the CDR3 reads CASSADPQGARETQYF. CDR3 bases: TGCGCCAGCAGTGCAGATCCACAGGGGGCGCGGGAGACCCAGTACTTC.

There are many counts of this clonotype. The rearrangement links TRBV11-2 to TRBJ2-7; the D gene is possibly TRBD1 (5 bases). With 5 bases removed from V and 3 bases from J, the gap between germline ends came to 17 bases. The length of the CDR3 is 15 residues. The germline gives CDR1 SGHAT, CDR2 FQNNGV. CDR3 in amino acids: CASSPKSGQGYEQYF. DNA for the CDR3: TGTGCCAGCAGCCCCAAATCAGGGCAGGGCTACGAGCAGTACTTC.

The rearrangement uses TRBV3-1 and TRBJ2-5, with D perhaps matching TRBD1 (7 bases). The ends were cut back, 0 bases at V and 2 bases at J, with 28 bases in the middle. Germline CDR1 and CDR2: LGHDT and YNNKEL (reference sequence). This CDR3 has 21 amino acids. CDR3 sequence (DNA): TGTGCCAGCAGCCAAGATAAGTCGCGGGGACAGAGGATTAAATTACAAGAGACCCAGTACTTC. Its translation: CASSQDKSRGQRIKLQETQYF.

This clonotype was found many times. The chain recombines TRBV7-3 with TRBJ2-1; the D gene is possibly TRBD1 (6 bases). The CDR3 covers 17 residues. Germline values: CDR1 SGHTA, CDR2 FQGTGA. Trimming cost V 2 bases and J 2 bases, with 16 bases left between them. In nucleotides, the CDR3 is TGTGCCAGCAGCTTAGAGAAACAGGGAACGCCCTACAATGAGCAGTTCTTC. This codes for CASSLEKQGTPYNEQFF.

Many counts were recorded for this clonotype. The CDR3 DNA reads as TGTGCCAGCAAGGGATCCTACGAGCAGTACTTC. Translation: CASKGSYEQYF. The chain has TRBV6-5 and TRBJ2-7, with D unclear. The germline V gene has CDR1 MNHEY and CDR2 SVGAGI. Trimming stripped 7 bases from V and 1 base from J, with 5 bases between. This CDR3 is 11 amino acids long.

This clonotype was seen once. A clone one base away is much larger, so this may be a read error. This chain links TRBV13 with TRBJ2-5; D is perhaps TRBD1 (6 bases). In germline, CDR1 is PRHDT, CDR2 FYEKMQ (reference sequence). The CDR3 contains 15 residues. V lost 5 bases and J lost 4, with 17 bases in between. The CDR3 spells CASSNRQVSGETQYF. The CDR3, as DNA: TGTGCCAGCAGCAATAGACAGGTAAGTGGAGAGACCCAGTACTTC.

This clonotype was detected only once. In DNA, the CDR3 is TGTGCCAGCAGTTTCTTCGACAATGAGCAGTTCTTC. This gives the protein CASSFFDNEQFF. The chain joins TRBV28 to TRBJ2-1, with unresolved D. This CDR3 spans 12 amino acids. V gave up 3 bases and J gave up 5 bases, with 5 bases separating them. The V gene's germline CDR1 is MDHEN and CDR2 SYDVKM.

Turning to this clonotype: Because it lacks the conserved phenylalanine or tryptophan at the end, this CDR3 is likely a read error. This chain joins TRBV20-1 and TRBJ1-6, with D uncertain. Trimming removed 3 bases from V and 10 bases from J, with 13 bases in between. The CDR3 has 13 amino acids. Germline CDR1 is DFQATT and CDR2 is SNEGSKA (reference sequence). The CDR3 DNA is TGCAGTGCTAGGAAAGGGAGCGAATCACCCCTCCACTTA. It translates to CSARKGSESPLHL.